This T cell receptor (beta chain) was obtained from a study of brain T cells in children with intractable seizures. Turning to this clone: Antigen specificity is unknown.

Study-wide results and limits: Viral specificity was inferred only from CDR3 similarity; HCMV serostatus was unknown.

Time point reported: blood from clinic visit 5 months post-surgery; TSC patient then seizure free. Only cases whose brain tissue showed the highest T cell transcript signatures were sequenced. This CDR3 has 14 residues. Germline values: CDR1 LNHDA, CDR2 SQIVND (reference sequence). V was shortened by 3 bases and J by 1 base, with 9 bases between the two germline ends. Data came from immunoSEQ multiplex PCR; TCRdb stores just in-frame clones and leaves some out. The sample includes hundreds of thousands of clones, approximately 93% of them seen just once. This TCR derives from a boy under three years old with tuberous sclerosis and intractable seizures. The chain carries TRBV19 and TRBJ1-1; D unclear. Sequenced here: peripheral blood, sampled 4 to 5 months after surgery. This CDR3 reads CASSMLDGNTEAFF. DNA for the CDR3: TGTGCCAGTAGTATGTTGGACGGGAACACTGAAGCTTTCTTT.